This T cell receptor beta chain was captured by sequencing in a study of Tregs in tolerant kidney transplant recipients (dated by TCRdb to between 2018 and 2021). Looking at the study overall: Before combined kidney and bone marrow transplantation, this study identified donor-specific regulatory T cells using TCRbeta sequencing and then followed those same cells after transplant.

The transplants used related donors along with nonmyeloablative bone marrow transplantation, and in the human trials mixed chimerism was transient. Thawed PBMCs were FACS-sorted into unstimulated Tregs (CD4+CD25+CD127-), CD4+ non-Tregs (CD4+CD25-), CD4 cells and CD8 cells. A few combined kidney and bone marrow transplant recipients from the ITN036ST trial were included as patients, and samples were available only from these trial subjects. Healthy control blood was separated into PBMCs by Ficoll density gradient and cryopreserved, and patient PBMCs were collected both before and after transplant. This clone was counted once. Its cognate antigen has yet to be identified. No base-level quality is on record; no much larger clone is a single base apart. Points the paper makes about the study in general: The study was constrained by small patient numbers, and validation of the findings is required in larger populations and under other immunosuppression protocols. Expanding Tregs with activated donor B cells appeared to identify the most biologically relevant and donor-specific TCRbeta repertoire. Biological reproducibility was not directly assessed, although technical replication error appeared to be minimal. In tolerant patients, donor-specific Tregs expanded more than Tregs overall, which suggests antigen-driven rather than nonspecific expansion. For some patients the PCR primers changed over time, which made it impossible to compare the samples from those patients at the nucleotide level.

CDR3 length: 13 amino acids, cysteine to phenylalanine. Only CDR3 DNA is held: 39 bases, read in frame from base 1. The CDR1 and CDR2 encoded by the germline V gene (reference sequence) are SEHNR and FQNEAQ. V was cut back by 6 bases and J by 4 bases, leaving a gap of 12 bases between them. Genomic DNA was extracted from sorted cells with the QIAGEN DNeasy Blood and Tissue Kit for TCRbeta CDR3 sequencing. High-throughput TCRbeta CDR3 sequencing, which included PCR amplification with bias correction and internal controls, was done commercially through immunoSEQ. Turning to the authors' computational methods: Unique productive TCRbeta sequences were defined by CDR3 nucleotide sequence where primers matched, otherwise by CDR3 amino acid sequence with Vbeta and Jbeta genes. To correct sorting error, sequences shared between sorted populations at a frequency ratio of 2:1 or less were removed; the rest were assigned to the higher population. Sequences were defined as donor-reactive when expanded at least 5-fold in CFSE-low cells versus unstimulated cells and present at a frequency of at least 0.01% in CFSE-low cells. Jensen-Shannon divergence, calculated on the top 100 TCRbeta sequences ranked by frequency, was used to quantify repertoire divergence. For any sample with multiple sequencing runs, sorting error was corrected in each run separately before the runs were pooled. The clones in this table, taken by TCRdb from immuneACCESS, are in-frame only. Not every clone is retained; where verified, under half of the shortfall comes from an unresolved V gene, and the cause of the rest is unknown. V and J calls and clone size follow that table, whereas D and trimming were derived from the DNA. The sample yields 95,000 or so clones; 93% were counted once. In total, the top ten clones hold about 1.5% of the sample.

The V and J segments used are TRBV7-9 and TRBJ1-2; TRBD1 is perhaps the D gene, given 5 matching bases. The sequence was obtained from a human patient who received a combined kidney and bone marrow transplant. In transplant recipients, some T cells may be of donor rather than host origin. This material consisted of CD4+ T cells from blood (PBMCs), taken 12 months after the transplant. The bases read TGTGCCAGCAGGCCCAGGGAAGGCTATGGCTACACCTTC. It codes for CASRPREGYGYTF.